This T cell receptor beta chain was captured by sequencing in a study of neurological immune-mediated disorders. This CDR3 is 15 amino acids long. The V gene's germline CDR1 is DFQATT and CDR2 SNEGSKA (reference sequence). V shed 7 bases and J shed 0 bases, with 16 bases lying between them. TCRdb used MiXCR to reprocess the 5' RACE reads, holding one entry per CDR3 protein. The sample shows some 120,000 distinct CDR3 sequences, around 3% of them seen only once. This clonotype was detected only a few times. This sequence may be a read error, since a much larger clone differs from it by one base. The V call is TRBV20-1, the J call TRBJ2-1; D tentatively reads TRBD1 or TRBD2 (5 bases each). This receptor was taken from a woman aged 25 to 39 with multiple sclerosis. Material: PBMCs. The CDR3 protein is CSVQLEGRSYNEQFF. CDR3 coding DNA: TGCAGTGTCCAGTTAGAGGGGCGCTCCTACAATGAGCAGTTCTTC.